This TCR beta chain was retrieved from a study of cytomegalovirus exposure and HLA in healthy donors. General study findings and limits: Associated with cytomegalovirus, according to the listing, were around 160 TCR beta chains. In vitro assays verified that a few CMV-associated chains recognized CMV antigens specifically.

The CDR3 loop spans 16 amino acids. V lost 2 bases to trimming and J lost 1 base, with 14 bases between them. In germline, CDR1 is SGHVS, CDR2 FNYEAQ. This clone appeared a single time. Its cognate antigen is unknown. The method was immunoSEQ multiplex PCR; TCRdb's version includes in-frame clones alone and lacks a portion of them. Among about 150,000 clones listed, approximately 82% were seen once. The V call is TRBV7-6, the J call TRBJ2-5; possibly TRBD1 for D (6 bases). The sample comprised PBMCs. This clonotype was obtained from a man aged 25-45 years in good health and CMV-seropositive. The CDR3 spells CASSLQGTRVQETQYF. Written as DNA, the CDR3 is TGTGCCAGCAGCTTACAGGGGACGAGAGTCCAAGAGACCCAGTACTTC.